This T cell receptor (beta chain) was identified in a study of T cell changes during pregnancy in multiple sclerosis. This CDR3 spans 16 amino acids. Germline CDR1 reads MNHNY; CDR2 reads SVGAGI (reference sequence). The V gene end was trimmed by 6 bases and the J gene end by 5 bases; junction bases not matched to a gene: 12. Profiled with immunoSEQ multiplex PCR; TCRdb holds only in-frame clones, not every one. The data show over 50,000 clones, 92% seen once. Sequenced here: CD4+ T cells from peripheral blood mononuclear cells, sampled after pregnancy. This chain joins TRBV6-6 and TRBJ2-2, with 7 bases fitting TRBD2. This sequence originates from a female donor with multiple sclerosis, enrolled in a pregnancy study. CDR3 protein: CASRDHRAGDTGELFF. The DNA of the CDR3 is TGTGCCAGCAGGGACCATAGGGCGGGAGATACCGGGGAGCTGTTTTTT.